This T cell receptor (beta chain) was obtained from a study of blood T cell repertoires in COVID-19 (dated by TCRdb to 2020 to 2022). In the study overall: The collaborator samples originated in the United States, Italy and Spain and spanned the acute and convalescent phases of COVID-19. The prospective study material was composed of cDNA or gDNA derived from T cells, B-cell-depleted T cells, or PBMCs. The dataset comprised deeply sampled blood TCRbeta repertoires from subjects exposed to, actively infected with, or recovered from COVID-19. A freely available public database, intended as a resource for researchers studying the immune response to SARS-CoV-2, is where the repertoires were released. Samples were obtained from the ongoing ImmuneRACE study (first 160 participants) and from approximately 1,200 subjects provided by 6 global collaborators. The sample metadata nearly always contained a de-identified subject ID, COVID-19 status, age in years and sex. Where HLA class I and class II types were available, the types were taken from metadata supplied by the sample provider, not from assay-based typing.

Collaborating institutions collected whole blood in K2EDTA tubes following their own protocols. For TCRbeta analysis, collaborators shipped samples as frozen whole blood, isolated PBMCs, or DNA extracted from either of those sample types. TCRbeta CDR3 regions were amplified from genomic DNA by means of the immunoSEQ Assay, a bias-controlled multiplex PCR. Regarding the original processing steps: The number of nucleated cells in each sample was estimated by amplification of reference gene primers within the assay. Sequence reads were collapsed and filtered to measure the absolute abundance of every unique TCRbeta CDR3 rearrangement. For each sample, productive Simpson clonality was calculated as the square root of Simpson's diversity index across productive rearrangements. TCRdb holds this immuneACCESS table with in-frame rearrangements only. Some clones are missing; in checked studies, unresolved V genes explain under half, and the rest has no known cause. For V, J and clone size, that table is used; D and trimming come from the DNA. This sample holds some 220,000 clones; roughly 82% were observed only once. Of the sample, 9.5% to 10% is held by the ten largest clones.

General conclusions and limits of the study: The quantity of clinical and demographic metadata differed by source and by participant and was supplied without curation.

As concerns this clone: No antigen is known for it. No base quality information exists; no much larger clone differs at one position.

Trimming costs V 1 base and J 1 base, and their ends lie 8 bases apart. The CDR3 numbers 14 residues from cysteine through valine. The only DNA kept is the CDR3, 42 bases in frame from the first base. According to the germline V gene (reference sequence), CDR1 reads LGHDT and CDR2 reads YNNKEL. The sequencing sample was made of peripheral blood. The chain links TRBV3-1 (or the pseudogene TRBV3-2) with TRBJ2-7; a weak D assignment points to TRBD2 (5 bases agree). This receptor was identified in a man aged 50 to 60 with active or convalescent COVID-19. The DNA is as follows: TGTGCCAGCAGCCAAGGGACTGGATCCTACGAGCAGTACGTC. Protein translation: CASSQGTGSYEQYV.